A selection of T cell receptor beta chains follows, all from one sample in a study of blood T cell repertoires in COVID-19. TCRdb's copy holds only in-frame clones and misses some; the assay was immunoSEQ multiplex PCR. The sample has approximately 98,000 clones, about four fifths seen once. Sequencing was performed on peripheral blood. Receptor source: a man older than 75 with acute or convalescent COVID-19. Both conserved end residues are part of each CDR3. Fields, in order: D gene, V gene, clone size, J gene, CDR3 DNA, CDR3 protein. D genes are given only for firm matches. Expanded clones are given a class, and other clones once, few, many or no size at all.

>NA|TRBV5-1|NA|TRBJ1-1
TGCGCCAGCAGCTCTAATAAGGGACTTGAAGCTTTCTTT
CASSSNKGLEAFF
>NA|TRBV19|NA|TRBJ1-1
TGTGCCAGTAGTAACTCAGGGATGAACACTGAAGCTTTCTTT
CASSNSGMNTEAFF
>NA|TRBV6-5|NA|TRBJ1-2
TGTGCCAGCAAGTTTGCAGGGAAAGATCGTTTGGGCTACACCTTC
CASKFAGKDRLGYTF
>NA|TRBV19|NA|TRBJ2-1
TGTGCCAGTATGAATAGGGGCCATGAGCAGTTCTTC
CASMNRGHEQFF
>NA|TRBV18|once|TRBJ1-5
TGTGCCAGCTCACCACAGGGGAATCAGCCCCAGCATTTT
CASSPQGNQPQHF
>NA|TRBV5-1|NA|TRBJ1-6
TGCGCCAGCAGCTTGGGACAGATTTCACCCCTCCACTTT
CASSLGQISPLHF
>TRBD1|TRBV7-9|NA|TRBJ2-7
TGTGCCAGCAGCTTTACAGGGGACGGCGAGCAGTACTTC
CASSFTGDGEQYF
>NA|TRBV28|NA|TRBJ1-2
TGTGCCAGCAGCCGCAAGGGGATCGTCTATGGCTACACCTTC
CASSRKGIVYGYTF
>TRBD2|TRBV7-2|NA|TRBJ2-6
TGTGCCAGCAGCTCCTGGACTAGCGGACCTTCTGGGGCCAACGTCCTGACTTTC
CASSSWTSGPSGANVLTF
>TRBD1|TRBV19|NA|TRBJ1-5
TGTGCCAGTAGTGGCGGGACAGGCAATCAGCCCCAGCATTTT
CASSGGTGNQPQHF
>TRBD2|TRBV7-2|once|TRBJ2-3
TGTGCCAGCAGGACCGGACTAGCGGGGGGCCCAACAGATACGCAGTATTTT
CASRTGLAGGPTDTQYF
>NA|TRBV2|NA|TRBJ1-6
TGTGCCACCCAGGGTCTCGATTCACCCCTCCACTTT
CATQGLDSPLHF
>NA|TRBV7-9|NA|TRBJ1-1
TGTGCCAGCAGCTTGCGTGCAGGCAAGAACACTGAAGCTTTCTTT
CASSLRAGKNTEAFF
>NA|TRBV19|NA|TRBJ2-7
TGTGCCAGTAGTATAGCCCCAGTCTACGAGCAGTACTTC
CASSIAPVYEQYF
>TRBD1|TRBV2|NA|TRBJ2-7
TGTGCCAGCAGTGATGTGGGACAGGGCACCGTCGAGCAGTACTTC
CASSDVGQGTVEQYF
>NA|TRBV9|NA|TRBJ1-3
TGTGCCAGCAGCGCCGGACATTCAGCTCGAAACACCATATATTTT
CASSAGHSARNTIYF
>TRBD1|TRBV7-2|few|TRBJ2-1
TGTGCCAGCAGCTCCTATGGGACAGGTAACAATGAGCAGTTCTTC
CASSSYGTGNNEQFF
>TRBD1|TRBV30|once|TRBJ1-4
TGTGCCTGGAGTGCCGGGACAGGGAGTGAAAAACTGTTTTTT
CAWSAGTGSEKLFF
>TRBD1|TRBV5-6|once|TRBJ2-1
TGTGCCAGCAGCCCCCCGACAGGGGCCAATGAGCAGTTCTTC
CASSPPTGANEQFF
>NA|TRBV25-1|NA|TRBJ2-7
TGTGCCAGCAGTGTTACAGGACGTGGGTCCGAGCAGTACTTC
CASSVTGRGSEQYF
>TRBD2|TRBV5-1|NA|TRBJ2-1
TGCGCCAGCAGCTTTTCGGGAGGGCCAAACGGGGAGCAGTTCTTC
CASSFSGGPNGEQFF
>TRBD1|TRBV7-9|NA|TRBJ2-2
TGTGCCAGCAGCTCTGGACAGGGGGGCACCGGGGAGCTGTTTTTT
CASSSGQGGTGELFF
>TRBD1|TRBV9|few|TRBJ1-1
TGTGCCAGCAGCGTGGATAAGGGGGCGTATACTGAAGCTTTCTTT
CASSVDKGAYTEAFF
>NA|TRBV28|NA|TRBJ1-1
TGTGCCAGCCGGGAGAGATTGGCTGAAGCTTTCTTT
CASRERLAEAFF
>NA|TRBV6-1|NA|TRBJ1-1
TGTGCCAGCAGTGAAAACACTATGAACACTGAAGCTTTCTTT
CASSENTMNTEAFF
>NA|TRBV11-2|NA|TRBJ2-7
TGTGCCAGCAGCTCGTACCCCGGGACAACGTCCTACGAGCAGTACTTC
CASSSYPGTTSYEQYF
>TRBD1|TRBV11-2|NA|TRBJ2-7
TGTGCCAGCAGCTTAGTGGGACAGGGGGCATGGGAGCAGTACTTC
CASSLVGQGAWEQYF
>TRBD1|TRBV5-1|NA|TRBJ2-7
TGCGCCAGCAGCTTGGAGGGACAGGGGGTGCGGGAGCAGTACTTC
CASSLEGQGVREQYF
>TRBD1|TRBV28|NA|TRBJ1-1
TGTGCCAGCAGGACCGGGACAGGGAGTGAAGCTTTCTTT
CASRTGTGSEAFF
>TRBD1|TRBV6-5|NA|TRBJ2-7
TGTGCCAGCAGACGGGACAGGAACTACGAGCAGTACTTC
CASRRDRNYEQYF
>TRBD1|TRBV3-1/TRBV3-2|NA|TRBJ2-1
TGTGCCAGCAGCCAACGGGACAGGAACGGCAATGAGCAGTTCTTC
CASSQRDRNGNEQFF
>TRBD1|TRBV7-2|NA|TRBJ2-7
TGTGCCAGCAGCTTAGTTGCAGGGGGTTTAAGCTACGAGCAGTACTTC
CASSLVAGGLSYEQYF
>NA|TRBV7-2|NA|TRBJ2-1
TGTGCCAGCAGCTTATTATCCCCTCCCGAGCAGTTCTTC
CASSLLSPPEQFF
>TRBD1|TRBV29-1|NA|TRBJ1-5
TGCAGCGTTACCCCAGGGGGAGGAGGGCCCCAGCATTTT
CSVTPGGGGPQHF
>TRBD2|TRBV27|NA|TRBJ2-1
TGTGCCAGCAGGTTAGCGGGAGGCCCCTACAATGAGCAGTTCTTC
CASRLAGGPYNEQFF
>TRBD2|TRBV5-1|NA|TRBJ2-3
TGCGCCAGCAGCCTGCGACTAGCCAACACAGATACGCAGTATTTT
CASSLRLANTDTQYF
>TRBD2|TRBV18|once|TRBJ2-1
TGTGCCAGCTCACCCAAAGCGGGAGCCTCCTACAATGAGCAGTTCTTC
CASSPKAGASYNEQFF
>TRBD1|TRBV19|once|TRBJ1-1
TGTGCCAGTAGTAGAGCCGGGACAGGGGGCTTGAACACTGAAGCTTTCTTT
CASSRAGTGGLNTEAFF
>NA|TRBV28|NA|TRBJ1-1
TGTGCCAGCAGTTTAGGGACATTGAACACTGAAGCTTTCTTT
CASSLGTLNTEAFF
>TRBD2|TRBV24-1|NA|TRBJ2-1
TGTGCCACCAGTGGACTAGCGGGTGGGTACGGTGAGCAGTTCTTC
CATSGLAGGYGEQFF
>TRBD1|TRBV28|many|TRBJ1-1
TGTGCCAGCAGCACCGGACAGGGCGCTGAAGCTTTCTTT
CASSTGQGAEAFF
>TRBD1|TRBV5-4|few|TRBJ1-6
TGTGCCAGCAGCTTGGGTACCGGGACAGGGGTCTCCTATAATTCACCCCTCCACTTT
CASSLGTGTGVSYNSPLHF